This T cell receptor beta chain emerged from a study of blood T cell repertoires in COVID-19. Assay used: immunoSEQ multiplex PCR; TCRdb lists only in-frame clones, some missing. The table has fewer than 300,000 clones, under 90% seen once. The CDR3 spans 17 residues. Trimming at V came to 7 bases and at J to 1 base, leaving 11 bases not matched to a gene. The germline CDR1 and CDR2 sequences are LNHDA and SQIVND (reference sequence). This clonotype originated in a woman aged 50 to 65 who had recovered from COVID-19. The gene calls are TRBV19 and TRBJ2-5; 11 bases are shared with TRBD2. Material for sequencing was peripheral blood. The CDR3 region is CASIDTGTSGPQETQYF. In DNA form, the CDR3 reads TGTGCCAGTATAGACACGGGGACTAGCGGTCCCCAAGAGACCCAGTACTTC.